The 27 T cell receptor beta chains listed next were all sequenced from one sample in a study of patients and donors after allogeneic stem cell transplantation. TCRdb re-called the RT-PCR reads through MiXCR, storing one row per CDR3 protein. There are more than 150,000 distinct CDR3 sequences in the sample; less than 45% occur only once, and 33% lies in the top ten. The material sequenced was blood, either unsorted or a sorted T cell fraction (not recorded which). The receptors originated from a human donor who was either an allogeneic HSCT recipient or a stem cell or donor lymphocyte infusion donor (not recorded which). It is not recorded whose cells these are; they may come from a transplant donor.

The V gene is TRBV7-8, the J gene TRBJ1-1; D is unresolved. V was shortened by 5 bases and J by 4 bases, with 11 bases between the two germline ends. CDR1 and CDR2 from the germline V gene are SGHVS and FQNEAQ. This CDR3 is 13 amino acids long. CDR3 region: CASSPKASTEAFF. CDR3 coding DNA: TGTGCCAGCAGCCCTAAGGCGAGCACTGAAGCTTTCTTT.

V usage is TRBV7-3 and J usage is TRBJ1-1; no clear D. CDR3 length: 15 amino acids. Germline values: CDR1 SGHTA, CDR2 FQGTGA. V lost 0 bases and J 0 bases, leaving 8 bases between the germline ends. The CDR3 DNA sequence: TGTGCCAGCAGCTTAACCCCACAGTTGAACACTGAAGCTTTCTTT. Protein: CASSLTPQLNTEAFF.

The table lists this clonotype with a few counts. The chain recombines TRBV4-3 with TRBJ1-2; D is possibly TRBD1 (5 bases). Germline V gene data show CDR1 as LGHNA and CDR2 as YSLEER. This CDR3 is built from 15 residues. V was clipped by 3 bases and J by 4 bases, with 15 bases between them. CDR3 residues: CASSQRRDGPYGYTF. CDR3 coding DNA: TGCGCCAGCAGCCAGCGCCGGGACGGCCCCTATGGCTACACCTTC.

The V call is TRBV25-1, the J call TRBJ2-7; 13 bases map to TRBD2. The CDR3 has 16 residues. Germline V CDR1 and CDR2: MGHDK, SYGVNS. V lost 0 bases, J lost 3 bases, and 2 bases stayed unmatched. In DNA form, the CDR3 reads TGTGCCAGCAGTGAATACGGACTAGCGGGAGACTACGAGCAGTACTTC. This translates into CASSEYGLAGDYEQYF.

The table lists this clonotype with a few counts. The V gene is TRBV4-1, the J gene TRBJ1-1, with D perhaps TRBD1 (5 bases). The CDR3 totals 18 residues. V was cut by 0 bases and J by 4 bases, with 21 bases left in between. Germline loops: CDR1 MGHRA, CDR2 YSYEKL. Here the CDR3 DNA reads TGCGCCAGCAGCCAAGATCTTAGCAGGAGGGGTAGGTGCACTGAAGCTTTCTTT. Translation gives CASSQDLSRRGRCTEAFF.

This clonotype showed up many times. The chain has TRBV20-1 and TRBJ1-6; 7 positions match TRBD1. Germline trimming cut 4 bases from V and 7 bases from J; bases unmatched to any gene: 4. The CDR3 runs to 13 residues. The germline V gene encodes CDR1 DFQATT and CDR2 SNEGSKA (reference sequence). CDR3 residues: CSATWTGNSPLHF. CDR3 nucleotides: TGCAGTGCTACTTGGACAGGAAATTCACCCCTCCACTTT.

The V gene is TRBV7-2, the J gene TRBJ2-4; D gene unclear. Trimming removed 1 base at V and 7 bases at J, with 14 bases between. CDR1 and CDR2 (germline): SGHTA, FQGNSA. The CDR3 totals 15 residues. The CDR3 is CASSLGEGFGNIQYF. In nucleotides, the CDR3 is TGTGCCAGCAGCTTAGGGGAAGGGTTCGGGAACATTCAGTACTTC.

The CDR3 spells CASSPLSGYEQYF. The CDR3 nucleotides are TGTGCCAGCAGCCCCCTTAGCGGTTACGAGCAGTACTTC. This chain links TRBV13 with TRBJ2-7, with D perhaps matching TRBD2 (6 bases). Germline lookup yields CDR1 PRHDT and CDR2 FYEKMQ (reference sequence). The CDR3 is 13 amino acids. V gave up 5 bases and J gave up 4 bases, with 12 bases separating them.

Concerning this clonotype itself: A much larger clone sits a single nucleotide away, making a read error possible. The chain employs TRBV7-8 and TRBJ1-2; no definite D call. CDR1 and CDR2 (germline): SGHVS, FQNEAQ. The CDR3 runs to 12 residues. CDR3 DNA: TGTGCCAGCAGCTTATATAACAATGGCTACACCTTC. Translation: CASSLYNNGYTF.

This clonotype was found a few times. This chain connects TRBV28 to TRBJ1-1; D remains unclear. Germline CDR1 MDHEN, CDR2 SYDVKM. CDR3 length: 10 residues. V was cut by 6 bases and J by 7 bases, with 6 bases left in between. CDR3 DNA: TGTGCCAGCAGCGCGGGTGAAGCTTTCTTT. Protein: CASSAGEAFF.

This chain joins TRBV2 and TRBJ2-3; possible D gene TRBD2, 6 bases. The CDR3 has 16 amino acids. Per the germline V gene, CDR1 is SNHLY and CDR2 is FYNNEI. V was pared by 0 bases and J by 5 bases, with 15 bases between. The CDR3 protein is CASSEAPGEWIDTQYF. The CDR3 bases are TGTGCCAGCAGTGAAGCGCCGGGGGAGTGGATAGATACGCAGTATTTT.

V and J are TRBV5-6 and TRBJ1-1; possible D gene TRBD1, 6 bases. V lost 1 base and J 5 bases, leaving 12 bases between the germline ends. There are 14 residues in the CDR3. Germline V lookup: CDR1 SGHDT, CDR2 YYEEEE. The chain's CDR3 is CASSLRGILTEAFF. CDR3 sequence (DNA): TGTGCCAGCAGCTTGAGGGGGATCCTAACTGAAGCTTTCTTT.

The CDR3 region is CASSPDALTSEQYF. Written as DNA, the CDR3 is TGTGCCAGCAGCCCCGATGCTCTTACGAGCGAGCAGTACTTC. The V call is TRBV9, the J call TRBJ2-7; no clear D. The CDR3 has 14 amino acids. V was shortened by 4 bases and J by 6 bases, with 17 bases between the two germline ends. Germline CDR1 reads SGDLS; CDR2 reads YYNGEE.

The V and J genes are TRBV7-6 and TRBJ1-2; D ambiguous. V was cut by 3 bases and J by 0 bases, with 11 bases left in between. CDR3 size: 15 residues. CDR1 and CDR2 (germline): SGHVS, FNYEAQ. The DNA of the CDR3 is TGTGCCAGCAGCTTGTTCACGGGAGCTAACTATGGCTACACCTTC. Its translation: CASSLFTGANYGYTF.

V usage is TRBV7-8 and J usage is TRBJ1-1, with D possibly being TRBD1 (5 bases). V shed 2 bases and J shed 5 bases, with 15 bases lying between them. This CDR3 comprises 15 residues. The germline V gene has CDR1 SGHVS and CDR2 FQNEAQ. The CDR3: CASSLPTGLGTEAFF. The CDR3 region has the DNA TGTGCCAGCAGCTTACCAACAGGTTTGGGGACTGAAGCTTTCTTT.

This rearrangement joins TRBV12-5 to TRBJ2-2; D may be TRBD1 (6 bases). V dropped 0 bases and J dropped 0 bases, with 11 bases sitting between them. This CDR3 is 17 amino acids long. CDR1 is LGHNT, CDR2 FRNRAP, per germline. Here the CDR3 reads CASGLVGGAANTGELFF. The CDR3 bases are TGTGCTAGTGGTTTGGTAGGGGGAGCAGCGAACACCGGGGAGCTGTTTTTT.

A few counts support this clonotype. The V call is TRBV7-2, the J call TRBJ1-1; TRBD1 agrees at 8 bases. Per germline, CDR1 SGHTA and CDR2 FQGNSA. The ends lost 6 bases at V and 3 bases at J; junction bases unmatched: 6. The CDR3 has 14 residues. CDR3 in DNA: TGTGCCAGCAGGCCAGGGGGCGGCGACACTGAAGCTTTCTTT. Protein sequence: CASRPGGGDTEAFF.

This clonotype was detected ten times or more. This sequence joins TRBV20-1 and TRBJ1-5, with TRBD1 matching 9 bases. The CDR3 is 14 amino acids. Germline-derived CDR1 and CDR2 are DFQATT and SNEGSKA (reference sequence). V shed 3 bases, J shed 2 bases, and the junction held 2 bases outside the gene matches. For the CDR3, the DNA is TGCAGTGCTAGGACAGGGGGGCGCAATCAGCCCCAGCATTTT. This sequence encodes CSARTGGRNQPQHF.

As concerns this clonotype: Since a much larger clone is just one base distant, this may be a read error. The J gene is TRBJ1-5, the V gene TRBV7-2, with D perhaps TRBD1 (5 bases). V was clipped by 3 bases and J by 7 bases, with 16 bases between them. This CDR3 has 15 amino acids. The germline V gene encodes CDR1 SGHTA and CDR2 FQGNSA. This CDR3 reads CASSFVGGAKQPQHF. Here the CDR3 DNA reads TGTGCCAGCAGCTTTGTTGGGGGAGCAAAACAGCCCCAGCATTTT.

A few counts support this clonotype. This CDR3 reads CASSKARTSWGYTF. Here the CDR3 DNA reads TGTGCCAGCAGCAAAGCCCGGACTTCTTGGGGCTACACCTTC. The chain uses TRBV21-1 and TRBJ1-2. TRBV21-1 is an annotated pseudogene. The CDR3 has 14 amino acids.

In this sample, this clonotype turned up a few times. J is TRBJ1-2 and V is TRBV12-3 or TRBV12-4; D is uncertain. The V end was cut by 3 bases, the J end by 4 bases, with 6 bases between. This CDR3 is 12 amino acids long. CDR3 amino acids: CASSLPSYGYTF. For the CDR3, the DNA is TGTGCCAGCAGTTTGCCCTCCTATGGCTACACCTTC.

The sample holds a few counts of this clonotype. This chain connects TRBV3-1 to TRBJ1-1; TRBD1 might be the D (5 bases). The germline CDR1 and CDR2 sequences are LGHDT and YNNKEL (reference sequence). Deletions cut 3 bases from V and 1 base from J, with 9 bases between. This CDR3 spans 14 amino acids. CDR3 in DNA: TGTGCCAGCAGCCAGAACCAGGGGAACACTGAAGCTTTCTTT. Amino acid sequence: CASSQNQGNTEAFF.

V and J are TRBV11-2 and TRBJ1-2; 7 bases agree with TRBD1. CDR3 length: 12 amino acids. The germline V gene has CDR1 SGHAT and CDR2 FQNNGV. Trimming cost V 8 bases and J 6 bases; bases outside gene matches: 6. The DNA of the CDR3 is TGTGCCAGCGATGGGACAGATGATGGCTACACCTTC. Translated, it gives CASDGTDDGYTF.

For the CDR3, the DNA is TGTGCCAGCAAGTTTTCCCCAACGAGCACAGATACGCAGTATTTT. Translation: CASKFSPTSTDTQYF. The chain is built from TRBV6-2 or TRBV6-3 and TRBJ2-3; the D is unclear. The CDR3 is 15 amino acids. The V gene lost 7 bases and the J gene lost 0 bases, with 14 bases spanning the gap. CDR1 MNHEY and CDR2 SVGEGT come from the germline V gene.

In this sample, this clonotype turned up a few times. The gene calls are TRBV6-2 or TRBV6-3 and TRBJ1-1; 7 bases fit TRBD1. This CDR3 spans 15 amino acids. The junction had 7 bases not matched to a gene; V was cut back by 5 bases and J by 1 base. Germline V gives CDR1 MNHEY, CDR2 SVGEGT. CDR3 sequence reads: CASSKRTGSNTEAFF. CDR3 nucleotides: TGTGCCAGCAGTAAAAGGACAGGCTCGAACACTGAAGCTTTCTTT.

This clonotype was seen a few times. The chain carries TRBV7-2 and TRBJ1-2; D remains unclear. Trimming removed 1 base from V and 11 bases from J, with 11 bases in between. The CDR3 contains 12 residues. CDR1 SGHTA and CDR2 FQGNSA come from the germline V gene. In DNA, the CDR3 is TGTGCCAGCAGCTTAGTCGGCAGGCAATACACCTTC. Translation: CASSLVGRQYTF.

The chain has TRBV30 and TRBJ2-5; the match to TRBD1 covers 7 bases. The germline CDR1 and CDR2 sequences are GTSNPN and SVGIG (reference sequence). The length of the CDR3 is 12 residues. V trimming: 5 bases; J trimming: 7 bases; junction bases outside the gene matches: 7. As DNA, the CDR3 is TGTGCCTGGGCAGACAGGGTTTGGACCCAGTACTTC. The encoded protein is CAWADRVWTQYF.